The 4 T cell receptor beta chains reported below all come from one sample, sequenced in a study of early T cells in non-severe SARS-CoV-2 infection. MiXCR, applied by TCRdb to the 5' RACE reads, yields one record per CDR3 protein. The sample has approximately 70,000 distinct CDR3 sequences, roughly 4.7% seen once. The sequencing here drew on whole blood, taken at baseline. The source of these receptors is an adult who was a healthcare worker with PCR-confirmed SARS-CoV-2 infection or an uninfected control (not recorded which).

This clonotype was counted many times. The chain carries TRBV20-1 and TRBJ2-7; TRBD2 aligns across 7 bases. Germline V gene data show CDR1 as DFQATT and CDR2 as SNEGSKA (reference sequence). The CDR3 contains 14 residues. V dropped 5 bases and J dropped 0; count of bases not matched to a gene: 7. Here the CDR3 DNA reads TGCAGTGCTCCCCCCAGCGGGATCTCCTACGAGCAGTACTTC. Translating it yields CSAPPSGISYEQYF.

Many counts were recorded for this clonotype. In DNA form, the CDR3 reads TGTGCCAGCAGCTTACCGATATCTGAAGCTTTCTTT. It yields the protein CASSLPISEAFF. This rearrangement joins TRBV7-9 to TRBJ1-1; D ambiguous. Germline assignment: CDR1 SEHNR and CDR2 FQNEAQ (reference sequence). Trimming left V 2 bases short and J 6 bases short, with 7 bases between. The CDR3 extends over 12 amino acids. Full variable domain (missing parts from reference TRBV7-9 and TRBJ1-1): DTGVSQNPRHKITKRGQNVTFRCDPISEHNRLYWYRQTLGQGPEFLTYFQNEAQLEKSRLLSDRFSAERPKGSFSTLEIQRTEQGDSAMYLCASSLPISEAFFGQGTRLTVV.

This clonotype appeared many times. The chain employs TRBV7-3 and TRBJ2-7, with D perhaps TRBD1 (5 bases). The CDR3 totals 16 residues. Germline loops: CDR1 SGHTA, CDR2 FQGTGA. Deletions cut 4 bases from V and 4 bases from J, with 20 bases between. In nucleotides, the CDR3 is TGTGCCAGCAGCTCCTGGATAGGGGTCGAGCGATACGAGCAGTACTTC. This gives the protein CASSSWIGVERYEQYF.

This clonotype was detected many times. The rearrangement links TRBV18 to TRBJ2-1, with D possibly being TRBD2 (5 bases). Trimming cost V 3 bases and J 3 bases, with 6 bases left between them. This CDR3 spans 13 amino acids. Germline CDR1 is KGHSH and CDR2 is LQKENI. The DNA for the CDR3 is TGTGCCAGCTCACCCGGGATCTACAATGAGCAGTTCTTC. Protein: CASSPGIYNEQFF.